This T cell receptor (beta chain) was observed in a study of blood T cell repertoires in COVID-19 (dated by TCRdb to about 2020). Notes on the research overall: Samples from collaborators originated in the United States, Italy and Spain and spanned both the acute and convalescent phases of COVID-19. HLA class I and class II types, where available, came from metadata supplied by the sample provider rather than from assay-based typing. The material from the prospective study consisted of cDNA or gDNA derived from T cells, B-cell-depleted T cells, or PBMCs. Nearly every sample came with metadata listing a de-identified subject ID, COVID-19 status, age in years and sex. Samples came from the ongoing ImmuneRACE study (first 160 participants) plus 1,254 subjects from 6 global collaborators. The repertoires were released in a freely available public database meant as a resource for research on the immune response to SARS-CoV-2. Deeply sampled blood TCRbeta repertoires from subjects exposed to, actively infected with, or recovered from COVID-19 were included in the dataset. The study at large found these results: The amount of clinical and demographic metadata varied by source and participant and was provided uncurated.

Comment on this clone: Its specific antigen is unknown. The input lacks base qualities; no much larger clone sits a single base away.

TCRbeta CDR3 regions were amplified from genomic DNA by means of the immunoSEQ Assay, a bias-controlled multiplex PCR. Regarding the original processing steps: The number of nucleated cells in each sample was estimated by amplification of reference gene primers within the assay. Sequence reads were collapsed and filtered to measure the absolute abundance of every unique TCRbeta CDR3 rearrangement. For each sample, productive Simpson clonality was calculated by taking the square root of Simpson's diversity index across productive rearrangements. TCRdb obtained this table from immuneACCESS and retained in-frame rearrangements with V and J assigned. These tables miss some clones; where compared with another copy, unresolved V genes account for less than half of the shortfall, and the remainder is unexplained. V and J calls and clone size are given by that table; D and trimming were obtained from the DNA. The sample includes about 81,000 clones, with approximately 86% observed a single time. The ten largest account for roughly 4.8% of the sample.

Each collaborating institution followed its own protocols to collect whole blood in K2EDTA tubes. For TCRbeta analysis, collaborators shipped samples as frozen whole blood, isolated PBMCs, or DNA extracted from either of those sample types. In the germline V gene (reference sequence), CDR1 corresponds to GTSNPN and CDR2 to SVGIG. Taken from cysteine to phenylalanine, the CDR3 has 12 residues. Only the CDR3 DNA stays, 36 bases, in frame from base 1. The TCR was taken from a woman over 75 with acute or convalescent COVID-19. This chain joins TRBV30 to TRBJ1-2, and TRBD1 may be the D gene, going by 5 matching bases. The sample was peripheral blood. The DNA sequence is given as TGTTTCCTAGACAGTGGGCGGGGTGGCTACACCTTC. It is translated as CFLDSGRGGYTF.